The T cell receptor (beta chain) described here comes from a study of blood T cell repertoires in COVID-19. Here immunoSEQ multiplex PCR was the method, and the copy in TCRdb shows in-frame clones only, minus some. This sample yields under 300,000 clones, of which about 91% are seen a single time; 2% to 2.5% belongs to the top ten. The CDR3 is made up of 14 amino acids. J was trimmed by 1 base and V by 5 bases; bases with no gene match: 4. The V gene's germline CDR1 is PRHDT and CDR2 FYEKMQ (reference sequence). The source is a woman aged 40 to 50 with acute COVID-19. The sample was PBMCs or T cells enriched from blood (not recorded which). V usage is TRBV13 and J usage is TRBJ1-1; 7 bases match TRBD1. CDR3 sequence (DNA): TGTGCCAGCAGCAATCGACAGGGGAACACTGAAGCTTTCTTT. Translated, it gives CASSNRQGNTEAFF.